This TCR beta chain was captured in a study of blood T cell repertoires in COVID-19. Profiling relied on immunoSEQ multiplex PCR, and the TCRdb table lists in-frame clones only, not all of them. The sample has 65,000 to 95,000 clones; roughly 78% are singletons. The CDR3 runs to 15 residues. The germline V gene encodes CDR1 LGHDT and CDR2 YNNKEL (reference sequence). J gave up 5 bases and V 5 bases, and 8 bases lay outside the gene matches. The chain couples TRBV3-1 (or the pseudogene TRBV3-2) to TRBJ2-1; 8 bases match TRBD1. The TCR comes from a man in his fifties or sixties with COVID-19, enrolled during active disease. The sample consisted of peripheral blood. CDR3 DNA: TGTGCCAGCAGCGATGCAGGGGGCGCGGACAATGAGCAGTTCTTC. As protein: CASSDAGGADNEQFF.